Listed below are T cell receptor beta chains from one sample, sequenced in a study of shared clonotypes between healthy human individuals. Clones were read by immunoSEQ multiplex PCR, and TCRdb kept only the in-frame ones, dropping some. The repertoire includes 750,000 to 1,000,000 clones, 92% of them detected once, and 24% sits in the top ten. The sample was naive CD8+ T cells sorted from blood. The receptors derive from a man aged 25 to 40 in good health. Each CDR3 is given with its conserved first and last residue. D genes are given only for firm matches. The size of a clone is reported for some rows only, either as once, few or many, or as a class for expanded clones.

d_gene: TRBD2
v_gene: TRBV7-8
abundance: .
j_gene: TRBJ2-3
CDR3aa: CASSSTSGTDTQYF
CDR3nt: TGTGCCAGCAGCTCGACTAGCGGCACAGATACGCAGTATTTT

d_gene: TRBD1
v_gene: TRBV19
abundance: once
j_gene: TRBJ1-5
CDR3aa: CASSIRQGNQPQHF
CDR3nt: TGTGCCAGTAGTATTCGACAGGGTAATCAGCCCCAGCATTTT

d_gene: TRBD2
v_gene: TRBV5-1
abundance: .
j_gene: TRBJ2-3
CDR3aa: CASRPLARKTDTQYF
CDR3nt: TGCGCCAGCAGGCCACTAGCGAGAAAAACAGATACGCAGTATTTT

d_gene: .
v_gene: TRBV27
abundance: .
j_gene: TRBJ1-5
CDR3aa: CASRSEGMGNQPQHF
CDR3nt: TGTGCCAGCAGGTCGGAGGGTATGGGCAATCAGCCCCAGCATTTT

d_gene: TRBD2
v_gene: TRBV12-5
abundance: .
j_gene: TRBJ2-3
CDR3aa: CASGLGLAGGSDTQYF
CDR3nt: TGTGCTAGTGGTTTGGGACTAGCGGGAGGGTCAGATACGCAGTATTTT

d_gene: TRBD1
v_gene: TRBV9
abundance: .
j_gene: TRBJ2-5
CDR3aa: CASSAQRTGLQETQYF
CDR3nt: TGTGCCAGCAGCGCCCAACGGACAGGGCTCCAAGAGACCCAGTACTTC

d_gene: .
v_gene: TRBV21-1
abundance: .
j_gene: TRBJ2-5
CDR3aa: CASSNKVGMVGQETQYF
CDR3nt: TGTGCCAGCAGCAACAAAGTGGGGATGGTGGGCCAAGAGACCCAGTACTTC

d_gene: .
v_gene: TRBV9
abundance: .
j_gene: TRBJ1-2
CDR3aa: CASSGQTGIGYGYTF
CDR3nt: TGTGCCAGCAGCGGACAAACGGGGATCGGCTATGGCTACACCTTC

d_gene: .
v_gene: TRBV7-8
abundance: .
j_gene: TRBJ2-5
CDR3aa: CASSPVGGGIGETQYF
CDR3nt: TGTGCCAGCAGCCCAGTGGGGGGTGGGATAGGAGAGACCCAGTACTTC

d_gene: .
v_gene: TRBV11-2
abundance: .
j_gene: TRBJ1-3
CDR3aa: CASSSVVSGNTIYF
CDR3nt: TGTGCCAGCAGCTCCGTCGTCTCTGGAAACACCATATATTTT

d_gene: TRBD1
v_gene: TRBV27
abundance: .
j_gene: TRBJ1-1
CDR3aa: CASSLSRGQGDVEAFF
CDR3nt: TGTGCCAGCAGTTTATCGAGGGGACAGGGGGACGTTGAAGCTTTCTTT

d_gene: .
v_gene: TRBV28
abundance: once
j_gene: TRBJ2-3
CDR3aa: CASSPFRRDTQYF
CDR3nt: TGTGCCAGCAGCCCCTTCCGTCGAGATACGCAGTATTTT

d_gene: .
v_gene: TRBV4-1
abundance: .
j_gene: TRBJ2-3
CDR3aa: CASSLTIDTQYF
CDR3nt: TGCGCCAGCAGCCTCACTATAGATACGCAGTATTTT